Listed here is a single TCR beta chain. This sample is part of a study of cytomegalovirus exposure and HLA in healthy donors. The donors were healthy bone marrow donors. The PCR ran on 60 Vbeta and 13 Jbeta primers. Using immunoSEQ multiplex PCR, the repertoire was profiled, and TCRdb retains in-frame clones only, with some absent. Of nearly 110,000 clones listed, 65% to 80% were seen once; the top ten hold approximately 3.7%. V was shortened by 0 bases and J by 2 bases, with 11 bases between the two germline ends. The length of the CDR3 is 14 residues. Germline CDR1 GTSNPN, CDR2 SVGIG (reference sequence).

The specimen was PBMCs. This chain links TRBV30 with TRBJ2-7; maybe TRBD2 (6 bases). The sequence came from a man between 60 and 70 years old in good health and CMV-seronegative. The CDR3 region is CAWSVGGGTYEQYF. In DNA, the CDR3 is TGTGCCTGGAGTGTAGGTGGGGGGACCTACGAGCAGTACTTC.